Reported below is one T cell receptor beta chain. Its antigen is still unknown. All the people who gave samples were healthy bone marrow donors. Primers: 60 Vbeta forward and 13 Jbeta reverse. Method: immunoSEQ multiplex PCR; TCRdb's copy keeps in-frame clones and lacks some. The table lists about 170,000 clones, around three quarters of them singletons, with just over 2% in the top ten. The trim removed 5 bases at V and 4 bases at J, leaving 4 bases unmatched. This CDR3 is built from 14 residues. Germline CDR1 LGHNA, CDR2 YSLEER. This entry is derived from a study of cytomegalovirus exposure and HLA in healthy donors. Study-level points and caveats: Later work associated 16,951 TCR beta sequences with HLA alleles at 0.05 false discovery rate. By a later analysis, the bulk of CMV-associated TCR beta chains appeared HLA-restricted. An ancestry cluster, one associated with Asian ancestry, reportedly showed fewer N-insertions than the approximately 670-donor mean in a later analysis.

The gene calls are TRBV4-3 and TRBJ2-3; the match to TRBD2 covers 9 bases. The specimen sequenced was PBMCs. The TCR originated in a woman between 25 and 40 years old in good health and CMV-seropositive. The CDR3 sequence is CASSLAGVADTQYF. CDR3 sequence (DNA): TGCGCCAGCAGCTTAGCGGGAGTGGCAGATACGCAGTATTTT.